This TCR beta chain is drawn from a study of blood T cell repertoires in COVID-19 (dated by TCRdb to 2019 to 2021). In terms of the full investigation: Collaborator samples came from the United States, Italy and Spain and covered acute and convalescent phases of COVID-19. Where available, HLA class I and class II types were taken from metadata supplied by the sample provider and were not determined by assay-based typing. Samples came from the ongoing ImmuneRACE study (first 160 participants) plus 1,254 subjects from 6 global collaborators. A freely available public database, intended as a resource for researchers studying the immune response to SARS-CoV-2, is where the repertoires were released. Sample metadata almost always included a de-identified subject ID, COVID-19 status, age in years and sex. The dataset comprised deeply sampled blood TCRbeta repertoires from subjects exposed to, actively infected with, or recovered from COVID-19. The material from the prospective study consisted of cDNA or gDNA derived from T cells, B-cell-depleted T cells, or PBMCs. General conclusions and limits of the study: The amount of clinical and demographic metadata varied by source and participant and was provided uncurated.

This clone was detected only once. No cognate antigen has been identified for it. Nothing much larger sits one base from this clone, and base qualities are not available. V was cut back by 3 bases and J by 5 bases, leaving a gap of 11 bases between them. Reading from cysteine to phenylalanine, the CDR3 counts 13 amino acids. Only the CDR3 DNA is retained, 39 bases long and in frame from the first base. Per the germline V gene (reference sequence), DFQATT is the CDR1 and SNEGSKA is the CDR2. Each collaborating institution followed its own protocols to collect whole blood in K2EDTA tubes. For TCRbeta analysis, collaborator samples were shipped as frozen whole blood, as isolated PBMCs, or as DNA extracted from either sample type. TCRbeta CDR3 regions were amplified from genomic DNA using the immunoSEQ Assay, a bias-controlled multiplex PCR. The authors' pipeline ran thus. The number of nucleated cells in each sample was estimated from the amplification of reference gene primers within the assay. Sequence reads were collapsed and filtered to measure the absolute abundance of every unique TCRbeta CDR3 rearrangement. Productive Simpson clonality was computed per sample as the square root of Simpson's diversity index over productive rearrangements. TCRdb took this table from immuneACCESS and kept in-frame rearrangements with V and J called. Such tables lack part of the clones; where checked against another copy, unresolved V genes explain under half of the gap, and the rest is unexplained. Clone size and the V and J calls come from that table; the DNA yielded D and trimming. Within this sample are 110,000 to 150,000 clones, with roughly 91% of them counted one time only. The ten top clones hold roughly 2.9% of the sample.

The rearrangement combines TRBV20-1 with TRBJ1-5; too little of a D gene remains to name it. This sequence was found in a man in his sixties with active or convalescent COVID-19. Sequencing was done on a sample of peripheral blood. CDR3 loop: CSASGQDYQPQHF. The nucleotide sequence reads as follows: TGCAGTGCTAGTGGGCAGGACTATCAGCCCCAGCATTTT.